This record looks at one T cell receptor beta chain sequence and its context. Antigen specificity is unknown. The germline V gene encodes CDR1 KGHDR and CDR2 SFDVKD. The CDR3 consists of 17 residues. J gave up 4 bases and V 6 bases, and 10 bases lay outside the gene matches. Treatment reported: approximately nine-day PBMC culture with coronavirus spike peptide pools or control peptides (ViraFEST assay). The Oncomine TCR Beta short-read assay was applied to DNA of cultured CD4+ T cells. From the PCR reads, TCRdb called clonotypes with MiXCR, one entry per CDR3 protein. The table records 15,000 to 20,000 distinct CDR3 sequences, roughly three fifths of them present only once. The source of the sample is a study of vaccination and CD4 T cells after COVID-19.

Sequences were obtained from CD4+ T cells from blood, cultured in vitro. The TCR comes from a human donor who had recovered from COVID-19. The gene calls are TRBV24-1 and TRBJ2-1; TRBD2 matches 11 bases. The CDR3 bases are TGTGCCACCAGTCAAACTAGCGGGAGTTTTATATACAATGAGCAGTTCTTC. It codes for CATSQTSGSFIYNEQFF.